This TCR beta chain was documented in a study of blood T cell repertoires in COVID-19. Study context: T cells, B-cell-depleted T cells, or PBMCs supplied cDNA or gDNA.

Looked up from germline, CDR1 is GTSNPN and CDR2 is SVGIG (reference sequence). The CDR3 runs 15 residues. Trimming shortened V by 0 bases and J by 4 bases, and 13 bases separated the two germline ends. Authors' data handling: By means of reference gene primer amplification, nucleated cell counts were estimated. Sequencing was performed with immunoSEQ multiplex PCR; in TCRdb, only in-frame clones are kept and a portion is missing. V, J and clone size were drawn from that table, and D and trimming were deduced from the DNA. The table records 140,000 or so clones, 80% to 90% of them present only once. The TCR was taken from a man between 60 and 75 years old with active or convalescent COVID-19. Sequenced: peripheral blood. The V gene is TRBV30, the J gene TRBJ2-1, with D perhaps matching TRBD2 (6 bases). The CDR3 loop is CAWSVISGWYNEQFF. The CDR3 DNA sequence: TGTGCCTGGAGTGTAATAAGCGGGTGGTACAATGAGCAGTTCTTC.